One and the same sample provided the 2 T cell receptor beta chains below, sequenced in a study of T-cell reconstitution after alpha-beta-depleted transplantation in children. Preparation of the TCRbeta library involved a method that used unique molecular identifiers. A single record per CDR3 protein comes from TCRdb applying MiXCR to the PCR reads. The repertoire holds about 540,000 distinct CDR3 sequences, approximately 20% seen once, with 3.3% in the top ten. The input for sequencing was PBMCs from the stem cell graft donor, taken from the stem cell graft. These TCRs come from a human donor who donated a stem cell graft to a child with acute lymphoblastic leukemia.

This clonotype was counted a few times. This rearrangement joins TRBV5-5 to TRBJ2-7; possible D gene TRBD2, 5 bases. V gave up 2 bases and J gave up 3 bases, with 18 bases separating them. Germline-derived CDR1 and CDR2 are SGHKS and YYEKEE (reference sequence). This CDR3 has 16 amino acids. CDR3 region: CASSLSGPFGNYEQYF. CDR3 sequence (DNA): TGTGCCAGCAGCTTAAGCGGCCCTTTCGGCAACTACGAGCAGTACTTC.

The chain is built from TRBV4-1 and TRBJ1-2, with D perhaps TRBD1 (6 bases). Germline V gene sequence: CDR1 MGHRA, CDR2 YSYEKL. This CDR3 is 17 amino acids long. V was shortened by 4 bases and J by 0 bases, with 18 bases between the two germline ends. CDR3 nucleotide sequence: TGCGCCAGCAGCCCACGGACAGTTACTGCCCCTAACTATGGCTACACCTTC. Amino acids: CASSPRTVTAPNYGYTF.